The next 14 T cell receptor beta chains were all read from a single sample in a study of siplizumab effects on memory and regulatory T cells. TCRdb's table, derived via immunoSEQ multiplex PCR, lists solely in-frame clones and lacks some. Of 98,000 or so clones listed, about 94% are singletons. The sample comprised Tregs sorted from blood. These receptors all stem from a human donor in good health.

This clone was picked up one time. The V gene is TRBV11-3, the J gene TRBJ2-1; TRBD2 agrees at 13 bases. Germline lookup yields CDR1 SGHNT and CDR2 YENEEA. Germline trimming cut 3 bases from V and 4 bases from J; bases unmatched to any gene: 9. This CDR3 is built from 18 residues. CDR3 residues: CASSFGIGLAGEYNEQFF. The CDR3, as DNA: TGTGCCAGCAGCTTTGGTATAGGACTAGCGGGAGAGTACAATGAGCAGTTCTTC. The variable domain in full, with the rest retrieved from reference TRBV11-3 and TRBJ2-1, is EAGVVQSPRYKIIEKKQPVAFWCNPISGHNTLYWYLQNLGQGPELLIRYENEEAVDDSQLPKDRFSAERLKGVDSTLKIQPAELGDSAVYLCASSFGIGLAGEYNEQFFGPGTRLTVL.

V and J are TRBV30 and TRBJ2-7; TRBD2 matches at 7 bases. Germline V gene data show CDR1 as GTSNPN and CDR2 as SVGIG (reference sequence). V lost 4 bases, J lost 5 bases, and 11 bases stayed unmatched. This CDR3 comprises 14 residues. The DNA for the CDR3 is TGTGCCTGGAACGATGGGGGGGGAGGGAACGAGCAGTACTTC. This encodes CAWNDGGGGNEQYF.

This clone was seen only once. The J gene is TRBJ2-2, the V gene TRBV18, with D possibly being TRBD1 or TRBD2 (5 bases each). The germline V gene has CDR1 KGHSH and CDR2 LQKENI. The CDR3 is 15 residues long. The V and J ends lost 3 bases and 2 bases respectively, with 10 bases between them. CDR3 sequence: CASSPGTANTGELFF. The CDR3 nucleotides read TGTGCCAGCTCACCCGGGACGGCTAACACCGGGGAGCTGTTTTTT.

The DNA of the CDR3 is TGTGCCAGCAGTACTAGCGGGAGGGCAGATACGCAGTATTTT. This codes for CASSTSGRADTQYF. The V call is TRBV2, the J call TRBJ2-3, with TRBD2 matching over 13 bases. The V gene's germline CDR1 is SNHLY and CDR2 FYNNEI. The CDR3 length is 14 residues. V lost 5 bases, J lost 4 bases, and 0 bases stayed unmatched.

The rearrangement joins TRBV7-9 to TRBJ2-5; 7 positions match TRBD2. The germline V gene encodes CDR1 SEHNR and CDR2 FQNEAQ (reference sequence). The CDR3 length is 10 residues. The CDR3 region has the DNA TGTGCGAGCGGCGGGGGGACCCAGTACTTC. Its translation: CASGGGTQYF.

The V and J genes are TRBV6-1 and TRBJ1-2, with TRBD1 matching 7 bases. The V and J ends lost 1 base and 5 bases, in that order; junction bases with no gene match: 7. The CDR3 is 15 amino acids. Germline lookup yields CDR1 MNHNS and CDR2 SASEGT. The CDR3 DNA is TGTGCCAGCAGTGAAGGACAGGGAAGTGGGTATGGCTACACCTTC. Its protein product is CASSEGQGSGYGYTF.

This clone came up a few times. The chain links TRBV5-1 to TRBJ1-4; TRBD1 agrees at 7 bases. The germline CDR1 and CDR2 sequences are SGHRS and YFSETQ. The CDR3 contains 14 residues. Trimming took 6 bases from V and 7 from J; bases not matched to a gene: 9. Here the CDR3 DNA reads TGCGCCAGCACGGTAGCAGGGGGTGGTGAAAAACTGTTTTTT. This codes for CASTVAGGGEKLFF.

V and J are TRBV6-1 and TRBJ1-2, with D uncertain. Germline CDR1 and CDR2: MNHNS and SASEGT. The CDR3 spans 14 residues. The V end lost 0 bases, the J end lost 4 bases, and 9 bases lay between the germline ends. The CDR3 sequence: CASSEALTSYGYTF. CDR3 nucleotide sequence: TGTGCCAGCAGTGAAGCGCTCACTTCCTATGGCTACACCTTC.

The chain joins TRBV19 to TRBJ1-4; tentative D call: TRBD1 (5 bases). Trimming took off 0 bases at V and 11 bases at J, with 16 bases between the two ends. The CDR3 spans 15 residues. The germline CDR1 and CDR2 sequences are LNHDA and SQIVND (reference sequence). DNA of the CDR3: TGTGCCAGTAGTATAGATCAAACCGGGACCGGGAAACTGTTTTTT. It is translated as CASSIDQTGTGKLFF.

This sequence joins TRBV25-1 and TRBJ2-5; TRBD2 agrees at 7 bases. TRBJ2-7 explains the end of the DNA better; the J call may be wrong. Germline V gene lookup returns CDR1 MGHDK and CDR2 SYGVNS. This CDR3 has 13 residues. Here the CDR3 reads CASLGRNSYEQYF. The CDR3 DNA reads as TGTGCCAGCCTCGGGAGGAACTCCTACGAGCAGTACTTC.

The chain employs TRBV27 and TRBJ1-6; a possible D gene is TRBD1 (6 bases). Trimming stripped 6 bases from V and 7 bases from J, with 19 bases between. Germline CDR1 MNHEY, CDR2 SMNVEV (reference sequence). This CDR3 is built from 16 residues. The CDR3 reads CASSRRGPAGNSPLHF. CDR3 DNA: TGTGCCAGCAGCCGCCGGGGGCCCGCGGGAAATTCACCCCTCCACTTT.

The chain combines TRBV19 with TRBJ2-3, with D perhaps assigned TRBD1 or TRBD2 (6 bases each). CDR3 length: 14 residues. The V gene's germline CDR1 is LNHDA and CDR2 SQIVND (reference sequence). V was pared by 5 bases and J by 3 bases, with 12 bases between. The CDR3 bases are TGTGCCAGTAGTCTAGGAGGGGGGACAGATACGCAGTATTTT. This translates into CASSLGGGTDTQYF.

The chain couples TRBV19 to TRBJ1-4, with 7 bases that match TRBD1. Germline assignment: CDR1 LNHDA and CDR2 SQIVND (reference sequence). V lost 5 bases to trimming and J lost 12 bases; unmatched junction nucleotides: 15. The CDR3 spans 15 residues. The CDR3 bases are TGTGCCAGTAGTCCGCGACAGGGAGGCATCACGGAACTGTTTTTT. Protein: CASSPRQGGITELFF.

V gene TRBV7-3 combines with J gene TRBJ2-7; D possibly corresponds to TRBD2 (5 bases). This CDR3 has 13 residues. V lost 6 bases to trimming and J lost 6 bases, with 15 bases between them. Germline CDR1 SGHTA, CDR2 FQGTGA. The CDR3 is CASRATLASEQYF. The CDR3 DNA reads as TGTGCCAGCAGGGCAACCCTAGCTTCCGAGCAGTACTTC.